This is a list of T cell receptor beta chains from one sample in a study of T cell responses to AZD1222 COVID-19 vaccine. Produced via immunoSEQ multiplex PCR; TCRdb's table is partial and in-frame only. The sample consists of around 130,000 clones, 93% of them appearing once. The sequencing here drew on peripheral blood, taken on day 0 of AZD1222 vaccination. The receptors were gathered from an adult in good health. The CDR3 runs from the conserved cysteine through the conserved F or W. D genes are given only for firm matches. For some rows the clone size is stated as once, few or many, or as a class when expanded; others skip it.

length	V	size	J	D	CDR3	DNA
19	TRBV2	NA	TRBJ2-4	TRBD1	CASSARQGTQDIAKNIQYF	TGTGCCAGCAGTGCCCGACAGGGGACACAAGATATAGCCAAAAACATTCAGTACTTC
20	TRBV12-5	NA	TRBJ1-3	TRBD1	CASGSTVGTGLVYSGNTIYF	TGTGCTAGTGGTTCCACCGTAGGGACAGGGCTGGTTTATTCTGGAAACACCATATATTTT
11	TRBV19	NA	TRBJ2-7	NA	CASSRNGPMHF	TGTGCCAGTAGTAGAAACGGCCCGATGCACTTC
14	TRBV7-2	NA	TRBJ2-7	TRBD1	CASSLGTGSYEQYF	TGTGCCAGCAGCTTAGGGACAGGGTCCTACGAGCAGTACTTC
14	TRBV18	once	TRBJ2-2	NA	CASSPKANTGELFF	TGTGCCAGCTCACCAAAGGCTAACACCGGGGAGCTGTTTTTT
16	TRBV18	NA	TRBJ1-3	NA	CASSPRTDSSGNTIYF	TGTGCCAGCTCACCACGAACAGACTCCTCTGGAAACACCATATATTTT
14	TRBV28	NA	TRBJ1-2	NA	CASTPQIPNYGYTF	TGTGCCAGCACCCCCCAGATACCTAACTATGGCTACACCTTC
14	TRBV20-1	NA	TRBJ2-7	TRBD2	CSASASGKPYEQYF	TGCAGTGCTAGTGCTAGCGGGAAACCCTACGAGCAGTACTTC
17	TRBV30	NA	TRBJ2-1	TRBD2	CAWRRTSGGARDNEQFF	TGTGCCTGGAGGAGAACTAGCGGGGGGGCCAGGGACAATGAGCAGTTCTTC
13	TRBV6-5	NA	TRBJ2-1	NA	CASSPEEWNEQFF	TGTGCCAGCAGTCCCGAGGAATGGAATGAGCAGTTCTTC
13	TRBV18	NA	TRBJ2-7	NA	CASSPPNSDEQYF	TGTGCCAGCTCACCACCGAACAGCGACGAGCAGTACTTC
15	TRBV7-9	once	TRBJ2-7	NA	CASSGPRDAGYEQYF	TGTGCCAGCAGCGGCCCGAGGGACGCCGGCTACGAGCAGTACTTC
14	TRBV28	NA	TRBJ1-6	NA	CASSNEVLNSPLHF	TGTGCCAGCAGTAATGAGGTGTTGAATTCACCCCTCCACTTT
15	TRBV5-1	once	TRBJ1-6	NA	CASSTPGTDYSPLHF	TGCGCCAGCAGCACCCCCGGGACGGATTATTCACCCCTCCACTTT
18	TRBV30	NA	TRBJ1-3	TRBD1	CAGDPGQGALSSGNTIYF	TGTGCCGGTGACCCGGGACAGGGGGCCCTTAGCTCTGGAAACACCATATATTTT
12	TRBV28	NA	TRBJ2-4	NA	CASSRWGYIQYF	TGTGCCAGCAGCAGGTGGGGTTACATTCAGTACTTC
11	TRBV6-5	NA	TRBJ1-2	NA	CATLTADGYTF	TGTGCCACCCTGACAGCAGATGGCTACACCTTC
16	TRBV27	NA	TRBJ2-6	NA	CASSAGSLPGANVLTF	TGTGCCAGCAGTGCAGGATCACTCCCTGGGGCCAACGTCCTGACTTTC
13	TRBV29-1	NA	TRBJ2-3	TRBD1	CSVAGQITDTQYF	TGCAGCGTTGCGGGACAGATCACAGATACGCAGTATTTT
14	TRBV5-1	NA	TRBJ1-2	NA	CASSPGGRSYGYTF	TGCGCCAGCAGCCCTGGGGGGCGCTCCTATGGCTACACCTTC
15	TRBV5-4	NA	TRBJ1-1	NA	CASSLEGTSYTEAFF	TGTGCCAGCAGCTTGGAAGGCACGAGTTACACTGAAGCTTTCTTT
18	TRBV11-3	NA	TRBJ2-1	TRBD2	CASSPRGTSGSSPDEQFF	TGTGCCAGCAGCCCGCGGGGGACTAGCGGGAGTAGCCCGGATGAGCAGTTCTTC
16	TRBV4-2	NA	TRBJ1-1	TRBD1	CASSSRDRGMNTEAFF	TGTGCCAGCAGCTCGCGGGACAGGGGAATGAACACTGAAGCTTTCTTT
15	TRBV9	NA	TRBJ2-1	TRBD2	CASSGAGTRNNEQFF	TGTGCCAGCAGCGGGGCCGGGACTAGGAACAATGAGCAGTTCTTC
16	TRBV5-1	NA	TRBJ1-1	NA	CASSWQGGDLGTEAFF	TGCGCCAGCAGCTGGCAAGGCGGGGACTTGGGCACTGAAGCTTTCTTT
14	TRBV5-4	once	TRBJ1-2	NA	CASSLLGADYGYTF	TGTGCCAGCAGCTTGTTGGGGGCAGACTATGGCTACACCTTC
18	TRBV27	NA	TRBJ2-7	NA	CASSLSTLTGNPSYEQYF	TGTGCCAGCAGTTTATCCACGCTCACAGGAAACCCCTCCTACGAGCAGTACTTC
12	TRBV11-3	few	TRBJ1-5	NA	CASSLVTPPQHF	TGTGCCAGCAGCTTAGTAACCCCGCCCCAGCATTTT
14	TRBV9	NA	TRBJ2-7	TRBD1	CASSVDGQGDEQYF	TGTGCCAGCAGCGTAGATGGGCAGGGGGACGAGCAGTACTTC
17	TRBV9	NA	TRBJ1-6	TRBD1	CASSTGTGGSFNSPLHF	TGTGCCAGCAGCACCGGGACAGGGGGGTCGTTTAATTCACCCCTCCACTTT
15	TRBV23-1	NA	TRBJ1-6	NA	CASSQSIDRESPLHF	TGCGCCAGCAGTCAATCGATAGACCGGGAATCACCCCTCCACTTT
11	TRBV2	NA	TRBJ1-1	NA	CASSLQREAFF	TGTGCCAGCAGTCTACAGCGTGAAGCTTTCTTT
15	TRBV6-5	few	TRBJ1-2	NA	CASSYSFLFNYGYTF	TGTGCCAGCAGTTACTCGTTCCTGTTTAACTATGGCTACACCTTC
17	TRBV27	once	TRBJ2-2	NA	CASSLLGLSANTGELFF	TGTGCCAGCAGTTTATTGGGACTCTCCGCGAACACCGGGGAGCTGTTTTTT
13	TRBV11-3	NA	TRBJ2-7	NA	CASSWGPEREQYF	TGTGCCAGCAGCTGGGGACCCGAGAGGGAGCAGTACTTC
14	TRBV2	NA	TRBJ1-6	NA	CASSVAGGEAPLHF	TGTGCCAGCAGTGTGGCGGGGGGCGAGGCACCCCTCCACTTT
14	TRBV27	NA	TRBJ2-2	NA	CASSFSGLSGELFF	TGTGCCAGCAGTTTCTCGGGATTGTCCGGGGAGCTGTTTTTT
11	TRBV6-5	once	TRBJ1-2	NA	CASKGNYGYTF	TGTGCCAGCAAAGGGAACTATGGCTACACCTTC
14	TRBV28	NA	TRBJ1-3	NA	CASIEGTAGNTIYF	TGTGCCAGCATCGAGGGCACCGCTGGAAACACCATATATTTT
17	TRBV24-1	NA	TRBJ2-1	TRBD2	CATSTTLAGGPYNEQFF	TGTGCCACCAGTACGACACTAGCGGGAGGGCCCTACAATGAGCAGTTCTTC
17	TRBV7-7	NA	TRBJ2-7	TRBD2	CASNPKGASGGVYEQYF	TGTGCCAGCAACCCCAAGGGAGCTAGCGGGGGGGTCTACGAGCAGTACTTC
13	TRBV2	NA	TRBJ1-2	NA	CASIPEGAGGYTF	TGTGCCAGCATTCCCGAGGGCGCAGGTGGCTACACCTTC
14	TRBV19	NA	TRBJ1-1	NA	CASSIWSGNTEAFF	TGTGCCAGTAGTATTTGGTCAGGGAACACTGAAGCTTTCTTT
15	TRBV4-1	NA	TRBJ1-5	NA	CASSQEGGGNQPQHF	TGCGCCAGCAGCCAAGAGGGCGGGGGCAATCAGCCCCAGCATTTT
15	TRBV7-8	NA	TRBJ1-4	NA	CASSHPPWAPEKLFF	TGTGCCAGCAGCCACCCCCCCTGGGCCCCTGAAAAACTGTTTTTT
14	TRBV2	NA	TRBJ1-6	TRBD1	CASSLGQANSPLHF	TGTGCCAGCAGTCTAGGACAGGCTAATTCACCCCTCCACTTT
16	TRBV3-1/TRBV3-2	NA	TRBJ2-7	NA	CASSPPAGVYSYEQYF	TGTGCCAGCAGCCCACCAGCGGGTGTTTACTCCTACGAGCAGTACTTC